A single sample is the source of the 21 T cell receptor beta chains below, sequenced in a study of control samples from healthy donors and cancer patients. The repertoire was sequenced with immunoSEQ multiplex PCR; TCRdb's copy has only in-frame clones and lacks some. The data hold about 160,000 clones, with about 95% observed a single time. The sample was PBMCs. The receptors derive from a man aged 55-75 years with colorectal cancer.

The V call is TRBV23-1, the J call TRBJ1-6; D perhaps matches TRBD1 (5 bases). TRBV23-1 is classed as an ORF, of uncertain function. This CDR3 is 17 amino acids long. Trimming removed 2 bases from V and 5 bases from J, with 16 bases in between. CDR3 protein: CASSQPPRERNNSPLHF. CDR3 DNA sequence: TGCGCCAGCAGTCAACCCCCCAGGGAAAGGAATAATTCACCCCTCCACTTT.

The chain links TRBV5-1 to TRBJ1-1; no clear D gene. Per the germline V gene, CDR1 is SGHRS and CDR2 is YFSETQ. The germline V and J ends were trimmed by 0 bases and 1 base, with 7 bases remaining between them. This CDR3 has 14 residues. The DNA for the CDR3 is TGCGCCAGCAGCTTGGATCCGGCGAACACTGAAGCTTTCTTT. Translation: CASSLDPANTEAFF.

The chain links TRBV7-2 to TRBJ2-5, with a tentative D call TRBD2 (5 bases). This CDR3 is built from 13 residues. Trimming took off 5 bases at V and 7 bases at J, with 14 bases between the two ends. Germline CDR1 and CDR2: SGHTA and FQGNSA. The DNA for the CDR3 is TGTGCCAGCAGCCCTGGACTGGAAGGGACCCAGTACTTC. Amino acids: CASSPGLEGTQYF.

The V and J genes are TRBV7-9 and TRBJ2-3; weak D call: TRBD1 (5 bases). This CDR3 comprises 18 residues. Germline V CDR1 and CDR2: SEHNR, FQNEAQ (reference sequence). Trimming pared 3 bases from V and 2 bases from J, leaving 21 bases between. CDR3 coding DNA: TGTGCCAGCAGCTTGGGCAGGGTGGGGAAGGGCCACACAGATACGCAGTATTTT. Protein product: CASSLGRVGKGHTDTQYF.

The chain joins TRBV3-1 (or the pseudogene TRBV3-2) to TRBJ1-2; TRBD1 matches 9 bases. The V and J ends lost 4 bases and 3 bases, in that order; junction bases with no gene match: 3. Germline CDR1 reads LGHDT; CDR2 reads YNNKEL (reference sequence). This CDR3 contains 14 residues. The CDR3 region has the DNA TGTGCCAGCAGCCGGGACAGGGAGTACTATGGCTACACCTTC. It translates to CASSRDREYYGYTF.

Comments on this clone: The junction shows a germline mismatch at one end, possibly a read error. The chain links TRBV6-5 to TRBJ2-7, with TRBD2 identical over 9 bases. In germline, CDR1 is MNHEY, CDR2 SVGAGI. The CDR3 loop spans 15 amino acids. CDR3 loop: CANSPLAGSSYEQYF. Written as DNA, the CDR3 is TGTGCCAACAGTCCACTAGCGGGCAGCTCCTACGAGCAGTACTTC.

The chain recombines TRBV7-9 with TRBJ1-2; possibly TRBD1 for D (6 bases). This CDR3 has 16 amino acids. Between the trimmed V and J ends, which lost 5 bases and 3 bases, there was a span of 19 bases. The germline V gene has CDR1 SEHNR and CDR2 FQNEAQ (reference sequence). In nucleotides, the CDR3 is TGTGCCAGCAGCCCGAAGGACAGAGGTCTCGACTATGGCTACACCTTC. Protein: CASSPKDRGLDYGYTF.

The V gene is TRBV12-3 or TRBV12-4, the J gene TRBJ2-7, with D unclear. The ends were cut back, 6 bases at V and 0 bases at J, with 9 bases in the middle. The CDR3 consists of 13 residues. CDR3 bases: TGTGCCAGCAGCCCAAGGACCTCCTACGAGCAGTACTTC. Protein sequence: CASSPRTSYEQYF.

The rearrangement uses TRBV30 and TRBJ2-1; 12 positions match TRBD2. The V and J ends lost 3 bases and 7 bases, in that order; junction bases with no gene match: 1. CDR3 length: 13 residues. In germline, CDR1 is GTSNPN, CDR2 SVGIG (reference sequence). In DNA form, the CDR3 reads TGTGCCTGGAGCGGACTAGCGGGGAATGAGCAGTTCTTC. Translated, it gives CAWSGLAGNEQFF.

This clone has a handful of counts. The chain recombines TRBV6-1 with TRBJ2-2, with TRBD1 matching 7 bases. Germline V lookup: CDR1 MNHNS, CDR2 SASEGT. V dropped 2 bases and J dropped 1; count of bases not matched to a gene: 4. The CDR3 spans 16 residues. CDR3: CASSEQGTVNTGELFF. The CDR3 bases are TGTGCCAGCAGTGAACAGGGGACAGTGAACACCGGGGAGCTGTTTTTT.

The CDR3 DNA reads as TGTGCCAGTAGTCGAAAGAAGGGGAACTCCTACGAGCAGTACTTC. Its translation: CASSRKKGNSYEQYF. The V call is TRBV19, the J call TRBJ2-7; a possible D gene is TRBD1 (5 bases). V lost 5 bases to trimming and J lost 0 bases, with 14 bases between them. The CDR3 length is 15 residues. The germline V gene encodes CDR1 LNHDA and CDR2 SQIVND (reference sequence).

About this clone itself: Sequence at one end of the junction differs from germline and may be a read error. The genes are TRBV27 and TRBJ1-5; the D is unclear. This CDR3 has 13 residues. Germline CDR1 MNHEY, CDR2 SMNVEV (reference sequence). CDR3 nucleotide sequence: TGTGCCAGCAGTTTATTTCAGAATCAGCTCCAGCATTTT. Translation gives CASSLFQNQLQHF.

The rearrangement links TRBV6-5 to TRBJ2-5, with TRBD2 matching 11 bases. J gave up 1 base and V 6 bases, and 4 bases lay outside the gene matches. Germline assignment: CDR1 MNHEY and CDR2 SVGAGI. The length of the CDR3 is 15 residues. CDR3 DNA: TGTGCCAGCAGCTCTAGCGGGGGGCCCCAAGAGACCCAGTACTTC. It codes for CASSSSGGPQETQYF.

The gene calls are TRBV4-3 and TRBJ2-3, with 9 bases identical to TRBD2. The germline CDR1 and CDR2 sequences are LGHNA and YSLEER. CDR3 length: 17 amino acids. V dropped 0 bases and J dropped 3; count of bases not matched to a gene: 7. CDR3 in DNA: TGCGCCAGCAGCCAAGATGGGGCGGGGGGGGCGACAGATACGCAGTATTTT. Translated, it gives CASSQDGAGGATDTQYF.

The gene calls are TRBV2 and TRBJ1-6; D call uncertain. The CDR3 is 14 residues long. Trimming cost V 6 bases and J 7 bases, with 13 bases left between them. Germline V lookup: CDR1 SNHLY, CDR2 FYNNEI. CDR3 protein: CASRGIGVNSPLHF. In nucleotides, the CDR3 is TGTGCCAGCAGGGGAATTGGAGTGAATTCACCCCTCCACTTT.

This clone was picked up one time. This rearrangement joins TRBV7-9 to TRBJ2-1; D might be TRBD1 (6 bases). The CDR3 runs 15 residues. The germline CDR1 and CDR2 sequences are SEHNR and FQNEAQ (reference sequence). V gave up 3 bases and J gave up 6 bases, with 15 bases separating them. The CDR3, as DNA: TGTGCCAGCAGCTTGTCGGTGGGGGCTCCCAATGAGCAGTTCTTC. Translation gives CASSLSVGAPNEQFF.

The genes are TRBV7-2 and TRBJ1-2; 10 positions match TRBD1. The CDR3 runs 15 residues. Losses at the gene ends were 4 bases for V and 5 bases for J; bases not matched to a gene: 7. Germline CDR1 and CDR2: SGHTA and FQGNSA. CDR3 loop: CASSSPGQGRYGYTF. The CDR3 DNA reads TGTGCCAGCAGCTCCCCGGGACAGGGGAGATATGGCTACACCTTC.

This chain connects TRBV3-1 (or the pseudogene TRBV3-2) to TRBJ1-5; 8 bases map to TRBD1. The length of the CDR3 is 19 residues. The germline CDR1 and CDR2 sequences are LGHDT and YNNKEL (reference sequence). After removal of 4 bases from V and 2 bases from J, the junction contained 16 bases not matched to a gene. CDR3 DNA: TGTGCCAGCAGCCTTACGGACAGGGATGATCATAGTTGCAATCAGCCCCAGCATTTT. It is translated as CASSLTDRDDHSCNQPQHF.

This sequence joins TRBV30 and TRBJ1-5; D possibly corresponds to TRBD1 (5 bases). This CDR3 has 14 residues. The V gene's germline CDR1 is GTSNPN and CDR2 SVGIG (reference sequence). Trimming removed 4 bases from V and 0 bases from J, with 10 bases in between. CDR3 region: CAWTPGLSNQPQHF. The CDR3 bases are TGTGCCTGGACCCCGGGACTTAGCAATCAGCCCCAGCATTTT.

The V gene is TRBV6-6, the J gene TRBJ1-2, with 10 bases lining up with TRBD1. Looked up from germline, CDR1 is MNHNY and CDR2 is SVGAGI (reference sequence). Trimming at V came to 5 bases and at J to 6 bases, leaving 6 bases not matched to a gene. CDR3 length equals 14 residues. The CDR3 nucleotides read TGTGCCAGCAGTACCAGACAGGGGGCAGATGGCTACACCTTC. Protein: CASSTRQGADGYTF.

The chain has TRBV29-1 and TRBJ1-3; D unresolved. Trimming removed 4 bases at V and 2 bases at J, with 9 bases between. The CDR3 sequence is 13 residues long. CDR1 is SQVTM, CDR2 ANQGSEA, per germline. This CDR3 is CSVVLGAGNTIYF. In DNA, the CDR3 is TGCAGCGTTGTCTTGGGTGCTGGAAACACCATATATTTT. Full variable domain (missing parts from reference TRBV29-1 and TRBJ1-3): SAVISQKPSRDICQRGTSLTIQCQVDSQVTMMFWYRQQPGQSLTLIATANQGSEATYESGFVIDKFPISRPNLTFSTLTVSNMSPEDSSIYLCSVVLGAGNTIYFGEGSWLTVV.